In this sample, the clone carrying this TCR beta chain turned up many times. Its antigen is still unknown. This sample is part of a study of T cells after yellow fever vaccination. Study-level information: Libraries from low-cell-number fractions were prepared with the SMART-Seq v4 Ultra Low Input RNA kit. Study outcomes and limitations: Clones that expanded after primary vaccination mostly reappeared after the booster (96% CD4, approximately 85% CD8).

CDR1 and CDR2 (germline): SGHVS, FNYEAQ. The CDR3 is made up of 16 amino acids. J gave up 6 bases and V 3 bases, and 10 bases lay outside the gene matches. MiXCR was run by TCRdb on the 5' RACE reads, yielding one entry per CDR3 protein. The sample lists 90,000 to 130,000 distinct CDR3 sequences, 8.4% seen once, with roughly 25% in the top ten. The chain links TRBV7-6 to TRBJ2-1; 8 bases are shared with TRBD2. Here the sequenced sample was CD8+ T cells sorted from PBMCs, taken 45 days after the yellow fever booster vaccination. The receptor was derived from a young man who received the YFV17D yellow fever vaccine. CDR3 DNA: TGTGCCAGCAGCTTTTTATCGGGACTAGTCATCAATGAGCAGTTCTTC. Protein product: CASSFLSGLVINEQFF. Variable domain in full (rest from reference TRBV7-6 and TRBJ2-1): GAGVSQSPRYKVTKRGQDVALRCDPISGHVSLYWYRQALGQGPEFLTYFNYEAQQDKSGLPNDRFSAERPEGSISTLTIQRTEQRDSAMYRCASSFLSGLVINEQFFGPGTRLTVL.